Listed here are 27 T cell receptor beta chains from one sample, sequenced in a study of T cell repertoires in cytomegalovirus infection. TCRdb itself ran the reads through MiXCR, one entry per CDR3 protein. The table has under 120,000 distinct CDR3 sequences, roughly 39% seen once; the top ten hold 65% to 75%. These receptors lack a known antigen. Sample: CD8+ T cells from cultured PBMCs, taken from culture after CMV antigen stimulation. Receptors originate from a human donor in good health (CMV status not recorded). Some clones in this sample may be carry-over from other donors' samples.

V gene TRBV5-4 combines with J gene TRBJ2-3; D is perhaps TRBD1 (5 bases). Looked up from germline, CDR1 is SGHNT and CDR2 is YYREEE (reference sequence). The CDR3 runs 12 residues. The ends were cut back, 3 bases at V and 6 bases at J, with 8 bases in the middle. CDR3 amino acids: CASSWGRDTQYF. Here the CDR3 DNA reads TGTGCCAGCAGCTGGGGCCGGGATACGCAGTATTTT.

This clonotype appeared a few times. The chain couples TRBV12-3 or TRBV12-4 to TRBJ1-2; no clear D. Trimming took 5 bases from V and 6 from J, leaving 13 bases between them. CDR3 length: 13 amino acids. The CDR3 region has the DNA TGTGCCAGCAGTACGGGGAGGGCGGATGGCTACACCTTC. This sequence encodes CASSTGRADGYTF.

CDR3 coding DNA: TGTGCCAGCACCCGGGACGGAGGCCTGGTCGAGCAGTACTTC. Encoded protein: CASTRDGGLVEQYF. The genes are TRBV28 and TRBJ2-7; D might be TRBD1 or TRBD2, each matching 5 bases. Germline V gives CDR1 MDHEN, CDR2 SYDVKM. This CDR3 region has 14 residues. Trimming took off 7 bases at V and 6 bases at J, with 19 bases between the two ends.

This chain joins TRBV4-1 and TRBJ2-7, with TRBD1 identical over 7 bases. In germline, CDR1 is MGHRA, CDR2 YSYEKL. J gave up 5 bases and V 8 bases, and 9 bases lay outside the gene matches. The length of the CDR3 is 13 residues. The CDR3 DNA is TGCGCCAGCTCCGGGACAGATATTAACGAGCAGTACTTC. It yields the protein CASSGTDINEQYF.

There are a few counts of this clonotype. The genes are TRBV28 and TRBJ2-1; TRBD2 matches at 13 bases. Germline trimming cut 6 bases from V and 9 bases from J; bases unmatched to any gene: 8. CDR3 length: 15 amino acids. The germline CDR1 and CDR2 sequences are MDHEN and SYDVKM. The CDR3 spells CASRRTSGGASEQFF. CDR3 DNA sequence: TGTGCCAGCAGGCGAACTAGCGGGGGGGCCAGTGAGCAGTTCTTC.

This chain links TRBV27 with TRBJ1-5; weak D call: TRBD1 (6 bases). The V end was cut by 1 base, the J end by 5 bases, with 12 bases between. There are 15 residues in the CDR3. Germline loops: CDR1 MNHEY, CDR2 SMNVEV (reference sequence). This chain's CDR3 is CASSLLGTHDQPQHF. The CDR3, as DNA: TGTGCCAGCAGTTTATTGGGGACACACGATCAGCCCCAGCATTTT.

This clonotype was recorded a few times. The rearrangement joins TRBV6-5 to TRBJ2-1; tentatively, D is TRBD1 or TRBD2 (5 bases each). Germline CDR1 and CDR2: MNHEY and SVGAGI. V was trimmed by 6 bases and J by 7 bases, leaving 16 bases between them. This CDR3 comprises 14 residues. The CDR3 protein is CASRQAGAGNEQFF. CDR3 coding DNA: TGTGCCAGCAGACAAGCCGGGGCCGGGAATGAGCAGTTCTTC.

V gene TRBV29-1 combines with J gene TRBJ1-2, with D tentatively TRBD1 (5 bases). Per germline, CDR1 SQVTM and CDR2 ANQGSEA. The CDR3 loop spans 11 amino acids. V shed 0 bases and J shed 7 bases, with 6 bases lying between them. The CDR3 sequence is CSVEDGAGYTF. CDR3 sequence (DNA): TGCAGCGTTGAAGACGGGGCTGGCTACACCTTC.

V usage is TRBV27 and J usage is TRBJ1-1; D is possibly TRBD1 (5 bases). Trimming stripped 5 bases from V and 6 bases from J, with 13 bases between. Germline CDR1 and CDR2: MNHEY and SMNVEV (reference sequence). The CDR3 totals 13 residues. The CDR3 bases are TGTGCCAGCAGTCAATACCAGGGACCTGAAGCTTTCTTT. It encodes CASSQYQGPEAFF.

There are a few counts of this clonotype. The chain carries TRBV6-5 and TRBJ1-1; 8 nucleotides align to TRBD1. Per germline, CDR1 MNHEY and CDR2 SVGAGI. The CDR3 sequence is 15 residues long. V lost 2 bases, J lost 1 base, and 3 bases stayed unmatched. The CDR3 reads CASSYGTGGNTEAFF. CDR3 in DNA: TGTGCCAGCAGTTACGGGACAGGAGGGAACACTGAAGCTTTCTTT.

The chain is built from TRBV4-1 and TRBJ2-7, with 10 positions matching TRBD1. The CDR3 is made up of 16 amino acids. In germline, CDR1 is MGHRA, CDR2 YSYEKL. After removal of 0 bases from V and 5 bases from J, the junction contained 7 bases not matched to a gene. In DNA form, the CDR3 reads TGCGCCAGCAGCCAAGATAAGTGGGACAGGGGTAACGAGCAGTACTTC. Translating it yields CASSQDKWDRGNEQYF.

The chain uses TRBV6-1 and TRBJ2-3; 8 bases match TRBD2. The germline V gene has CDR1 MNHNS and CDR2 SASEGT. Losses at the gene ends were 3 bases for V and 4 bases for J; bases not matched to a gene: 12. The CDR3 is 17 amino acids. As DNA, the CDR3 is TGTGCCAGCAGTGACCTGTTTAGCGGGGCCTTACCAGATACGCAGTATTTT. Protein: CASSDLFSGALPDTQYF.

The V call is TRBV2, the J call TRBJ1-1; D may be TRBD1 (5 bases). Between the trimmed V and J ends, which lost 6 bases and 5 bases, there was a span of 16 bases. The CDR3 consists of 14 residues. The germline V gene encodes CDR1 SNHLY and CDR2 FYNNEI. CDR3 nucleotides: TGTGCCAGCAGCGTTTGGGGCGTAGGAACTGAAGCTTTCTTT. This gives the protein CASSVWGVGTEAFF.

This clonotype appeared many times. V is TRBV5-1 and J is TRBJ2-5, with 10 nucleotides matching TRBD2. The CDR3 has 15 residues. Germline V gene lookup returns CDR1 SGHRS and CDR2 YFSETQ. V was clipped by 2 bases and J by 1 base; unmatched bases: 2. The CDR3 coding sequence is TGCGCCAGCAGCTTCCTAGCGGGGGCCCAAGAGACCCAGTACTTC. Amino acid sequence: CASSFLAGAQETQYF.

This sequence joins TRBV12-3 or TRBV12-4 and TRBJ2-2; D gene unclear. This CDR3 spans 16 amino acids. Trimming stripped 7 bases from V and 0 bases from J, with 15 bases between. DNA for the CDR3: TGTGCCAGCACCTACTGGGCCTCTTCGAACACCGGGGAGCTGTTTTTT. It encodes CASTYWASSNTGELFF.

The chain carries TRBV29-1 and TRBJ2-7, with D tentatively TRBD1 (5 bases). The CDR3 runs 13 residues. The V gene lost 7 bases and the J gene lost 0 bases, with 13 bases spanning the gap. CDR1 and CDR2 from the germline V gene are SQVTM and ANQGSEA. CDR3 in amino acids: CSATDSFSYEQYF. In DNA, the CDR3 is TGCAGCGCTACCGACAGTTTCTCCTACGAGCAGTACTTC.

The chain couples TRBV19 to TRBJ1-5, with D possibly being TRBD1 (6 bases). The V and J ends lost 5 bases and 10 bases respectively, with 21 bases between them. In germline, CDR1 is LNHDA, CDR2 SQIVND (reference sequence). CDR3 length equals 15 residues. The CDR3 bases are TGTGCCAGTAGTGCCGCGGGAGATCCCAGGGGCCCCCAGCATTTT. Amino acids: CASSAAGDPRGPQHF.

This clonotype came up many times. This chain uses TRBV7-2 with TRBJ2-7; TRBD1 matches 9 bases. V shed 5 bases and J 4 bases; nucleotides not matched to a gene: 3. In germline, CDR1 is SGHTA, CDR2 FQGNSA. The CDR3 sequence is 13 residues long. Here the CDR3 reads CASSPDRGYEQYV. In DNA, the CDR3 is TGTGCCAGCAGCCCGGACAGGGGTTACGAGCAGTACGTC.

For the CDR3, the DNA is TGTGCCAGCATCCCCCCCGGGGCCGGGGCTGAAGCTTTCTTT. Protein product: CASIPPGAGAEAFF. The V and J genes are TRBV6-5 and TRBJ1-1; the D gene is possibly TRBD1 (5 bases). V lost 7 bases to trimming and J lost 6 bases, with 18 bases between them. The length of the CDR3 is 14 residues. Germline V gene lookup returns CDR1 MNHEY and CDR2 SVGAGI.

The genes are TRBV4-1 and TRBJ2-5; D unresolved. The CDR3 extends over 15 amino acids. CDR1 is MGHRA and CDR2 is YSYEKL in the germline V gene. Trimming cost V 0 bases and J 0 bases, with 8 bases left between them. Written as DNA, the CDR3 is TGCGCCAGCAGCCAAGATACGGGCGACCAAGAGACCCAGTACTTC. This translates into CASSQDTGDQETQYF.

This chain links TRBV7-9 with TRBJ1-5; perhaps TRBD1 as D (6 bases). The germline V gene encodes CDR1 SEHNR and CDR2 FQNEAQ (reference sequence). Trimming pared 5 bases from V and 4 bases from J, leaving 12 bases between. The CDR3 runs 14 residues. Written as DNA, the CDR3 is TGTGCCAGCAGCCTGGGACATTTAAATCAGCCCCAGCATTTT. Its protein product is CASSLGHLNQPQHF.

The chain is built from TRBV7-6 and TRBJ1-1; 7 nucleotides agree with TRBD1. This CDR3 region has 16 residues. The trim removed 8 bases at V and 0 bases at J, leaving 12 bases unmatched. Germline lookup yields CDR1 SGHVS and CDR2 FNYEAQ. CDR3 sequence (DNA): TGTGCCAGCCGCAACCGGGACAGCCAGTTGAACACTGAAGCTTTCTTT. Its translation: CASRNRDSQLNTEAFF.

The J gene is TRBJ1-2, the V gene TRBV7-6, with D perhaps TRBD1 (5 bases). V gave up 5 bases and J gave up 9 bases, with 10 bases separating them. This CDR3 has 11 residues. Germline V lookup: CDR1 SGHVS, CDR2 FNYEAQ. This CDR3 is CASSTSGSYTF. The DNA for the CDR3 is TGTGCCAGCAGCACGTCAGGGAGCTACACCTTC.

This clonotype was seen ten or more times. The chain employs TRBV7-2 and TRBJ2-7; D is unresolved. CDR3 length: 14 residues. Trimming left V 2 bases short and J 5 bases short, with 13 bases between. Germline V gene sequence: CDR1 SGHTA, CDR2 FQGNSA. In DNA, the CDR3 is TGTGCCAGCAGCTTACCATCCTCCCGGGACGAGCAGTACTTC. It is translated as CASSLPSSRDEQYF.

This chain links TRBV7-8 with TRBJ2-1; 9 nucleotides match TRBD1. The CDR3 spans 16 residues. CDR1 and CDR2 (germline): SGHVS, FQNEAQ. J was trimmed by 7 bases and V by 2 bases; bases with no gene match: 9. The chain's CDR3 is CASSLLPGQGGNEQFF. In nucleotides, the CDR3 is TGTGCCAGCAGCTTATTACCGGGACAGGGTGGTAATGAGCAGTTCTTC.

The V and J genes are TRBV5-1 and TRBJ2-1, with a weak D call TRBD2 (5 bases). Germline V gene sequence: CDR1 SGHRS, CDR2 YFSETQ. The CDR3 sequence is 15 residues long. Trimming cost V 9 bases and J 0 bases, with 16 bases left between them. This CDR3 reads CAIGGASSSYNEQFF. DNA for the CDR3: TGCGCCATCGGAGGTGCAAGCAGCTCCTACAATGAGCAGTTCTTC.

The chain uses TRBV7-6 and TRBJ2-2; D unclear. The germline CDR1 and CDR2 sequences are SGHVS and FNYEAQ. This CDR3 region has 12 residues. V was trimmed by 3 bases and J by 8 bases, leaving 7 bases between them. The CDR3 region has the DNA TGTGCCAGCAGCTTGGTTCCGGGGGAGCTGTTTTTT. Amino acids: CASSLVPGELFF.